Shown below are 14 T cell receptor beta chains from a single sample sequenced in a study of blood T cell repertoires in COVID-19. The protocol was immunoSEQ multiplex PCR, while the TCRdb copy is restricted to in-frame clones and leaves out a portion. The table has 270,000 or so clones, roughly 90% seen once. Specimen: PBMCs or T cells enriched from blood (not recorded which). The receptors were sampled from a man between 35 and 55 years old who had been exposed to COVID-19.

The V call is TRBV4-1, the J call TRBJ2-3; D gene uncertain. The CDR3 is made up of 16 amino acids. Germline CDR1 and CDR2: MGHRA and YSYEKL. The V and J ends lost 1 base and 2 bases respectively, with 13 bases between them. The CDR3 loop reads CASSQGSHFATDTQYF. For the CDR3, the DNA is TGCGCCAGCAGCCAAGGTAGTCATTTTGCCACAGATACGCAGTATTTT.

The chain has TRBV27 and TRBJ2-1, with D perhaps TRBD1 (6 bases). Trimming took off 3 bases at V and 9 bases at J, with 24 bases between the two ends. The V gene's germline CDR1 is MNHEY and CDR2 SMNVEV (reference sequence). The CDR3 covers 17 residues. The chain's CDR3 is CASSFRDTPVTGREQFF. As DNA, the CDR3 is TGTGCCAGCAGTTTCCGGGACACCCCTGTTACCGGCCGTGAGCAGTTCTTC.

On this clone itself: Relative to the germline gene, one junction end is altered; a read error may explain this. The chain uses TRBV6-5 and TRBJ2-7; 7 nucleotides line up with TRBD1. Germline V lookup: CDR1 MNHEY, CDR2 SVGAGI. This CDR3 region has 15 residues. CDR3 coding DNA: TGTGCCAGCAGCCCGAACTGGGGACAGACTTACGCGCAGTACTTC. Its protein is CASSPNWGQTYAQYF.

The chain links TRBV4-3 to TRBJ2-1; 12 nucleotides match TRBD2. This CDR3 has 14 amino acids. After removal of 6 bases from V and 5 bases from J, the junction contained 2 bases not matched to a gene. Germline V gene sequence: CDR1 LGHNA, CDR2 YSLEER. The CDR3 sequence: CASSRTSGNNEQFF. The CDR3 DNA reads as TGCGCCAGCAGTAGGACTAGCGGGAACAATGAGCAGTTCTTC.

A single count supports this clone. The J gene is TRBJ1-2, the V gene TRBV27; tentatively, D is TRBD1 (5 bases). Trimming shortened V by 3 bases and J by 7 bases, and 9 bases separated the two germline ends. The V gene's germline CDR1 is MNHEY and CDR2 SMNVEV (reference sequence). The CDR3 is made up of 12 amino acids. This chain's CDR3 is CASSFRVGGYTF. CDR3 in DNA: TGTGCCAGCAGTTTCAGGGTGGGTGGCTACACCTTC.

This CDR3 is CASSPLGAELQETQYF. The DNA for the CDR3 is TGCGCCAGCAGCCCCTTAGGGGCGGAGCTCCAAGAGACCCAGTACTTC. This sequence joins TRBV5-1 and TRBJ2-5; possible D gene TRBD1, 5 bases. V lost 4 bases, J lost 1 base, and 17 bases lay in between. Germline CDR1 is SGHRS and CDR2 is YFSETQ. The CDR3 totals 16 residues. The full variable domain, with the rest looked up from reference TRBV5-1 and TRBJ2-5, is KAGVTQTPRYLIKTRGQQVTLSCSPISGHRSVSWYQQTPGQGLQFLFEYFSETQRNKGNFPGRFSGRQFSNSRSEMNVSTLELGDSALYLCASSPLGAELQETQYFGPGTRLLVL.

The chain uses TRBV28 and TRBJ2-2; 7 nucleotides match TRBD2. V dropped 6 bases and J dropped 4; count of bases not matched to a gene: 5. The V gene's germline CDR1 is MDHEN and CDR2 SYDVKM. There are 14 residues in the CDR3. The CDR3 loop reads CASRSGGSTGELFF. CDR3 bases: TGTGCCAGCAGGTCGGGGGGTAGCACCGGGGAGCTGTTTTTT.

The rearrangement links TRBV11-2 to TRBJ2-5; 7 bases line up with TRBD2. Trimming cost V 1 base and J 4 bases; bases outside gene matches: 3. This CDR3 region has 14 residues. Germline loops: CDR1 SGHAT, CDR2 FQNNGV. The CDR3 DNA reads as TGTGCCAGCAGCTTAGTCGCGGGAGCAGAGACCCAGTACTTC. Its protein is CASSLVAGAETQYF.

The rearrangement uses TRBV6-5 and TRBJ2-1, with D unresolved. Trimming removed 0 bases from V and 0 bases from J, with 6 bases in between. Germline CDR1 and CDR2: MNHEY and SVGAGI. CDR3 size: 15 residues. CDR3 residues: CASSYSYGSYNEQFF. The CDR3 DNA follows: TGTGCCAGCAGTTACTCGTACGGCTCCTACAATGAGCAGTTCTTC.

The chain joins TRBV11-2 to TRBJ1-2, with TRBD1 identical over 8 bases. The length of the CDR3 is 14 residues. Germline loops: CDR1 SGHAT, CDR2 FQNNGV. The V and J ends lost 3 bases and 0 bases, in that order; junction bases with no gene match: 0. The CDR3 here is CASSLDRANYGYTF. As DNA, the CDR3 is TGTGCCAGCAGCTTGGACAGGGCTAACTATGGCTACACCTTC.

The gene calls are TRBV30 and TRBJ1-2; D is undetermined. The CDR3 is made up of 11 amino acids. CDR1 GTSNPN and CDR2 SVGIG come from the germline V gene (reference sequence). Trimming stripped 4 bases from V and 7 bases from J, with 10 bases between. CDR3 DNA: TGTGCCTGGACCCCCGGGTTTGGCTACACCTTC. The encoded protein is CAWTPGFGYTF.

V gene TRBV7-9 combines with J gene TRBJ2-5; D is perhaps TRBD1 (6 bases). CDR3 length: 14 amino acids. CDR1 SEHNR and CDR2 FQNEAQ come from the germline V gene (reference sequence). Trimming left V 4 bases short and J 0 bases short, with 9 bases between. CDR3 in amino acids: CASSWDNYQETQYF. The CDR3 DNA is TGTGCCAGCAGCTGGGACAACTACCAAGAGACCCAGTACTTC.

In this sample, this clone turned up once. The chain uses TRBV10-2 and TRBJ2-3; TRBD2 is a possible D gene (5 bases). Germline lookup yields CDR1 WSHSY and CDR2 SAAADI. CDR3 size: 15 residues. The V gene lost 7 bases and the J gene lost 1 base, with 15 bases spanning the gap. The CDR3 reads CASNSGDYGTDTQYF. The CDR3 DNA reads as TGCGCCAGCAATAGTGGCGACTACGGCACAGATACGCAGTATTTT.

This sequence joins TRBV2 and TRBJ2-2, with D perhaps matching TRBD1 (6 bases). CDR1 is SNHLY and CDR2 is FYNNEI in the germline V gene. Between the trimmed V and J ends, which lost 7 bases and 5 bases, there was a span of 14 bases. This CDR3 comprises 14 residues. The chain's CDR3 is CASNMDRSTGELFF. CDR3 coding DNA: TGTGCCAGCAATATGGACAGAAGTACCGGGGAGCTGTTTTTT.